This record looks at one T cell receptor beta chain sequence and its context. The antigen remains unidentified. Sequencing targeted TCR beta in T cells from blood (CD8+ and CD4+). TEMRA cells were enriched by FACS, while CD8+ and CD4+ T cells were obtained through a negative isolation that was performed magnetically. The data were taken from a study of CD8 T cells in Susac syndrome. Broader study findings: That the number of individuals in its TCR sequencing and HLA analysis was relatively small was acknowledged by the study.

Random hexamers served to reverse transcribe about 0.5 to 1 ug RNA. Amplification of TCR beta CDR3 spanned 54 Vbeta and 13 Jbeta via immunoSEQ multiplex PCR. TCRdb independently ran MiXCR on the immunoSEQ multiplex PCR reads; one entry per CDR3 protein. The sample yields more than 110,000 distinct CDR3 sequences, roughly 94% seen once. From germline, CDR1 is MNHEY and CDR2 SMNVEV (reference sequence). V lost 5 bases and J lost 4, with 2 bases in between. CDR3 length equals 10 residues. Sequencing input: CD8+ T cells from PBMCs. This chain links TRBV27 with TRBJ2-5; D not resolved. The clonotype was recovered from a human donor in good health. CDR3 loop: CASSRETQYF. CDR3 coding DNA: TGTGCCAGCAGTCGAGAGACCCAGTACTTC.